Included here is one T cell receptor beta chain sequence, with context. The antigen it recognizes is unknown. A read error may be the cause here, since a much bigger clone is one base away. Systemically healthy Caucasian individuals from Russia, about 38 in total and aged roughly 6 to 90 years, were included as donors. Ten milliliters of peripheral blood were drawn from each donor into EDTA-treated Vacutainer tubes. PBMCs were isolated by Ficoll-Paque density-gradient centrifugation, with at least 6 million obtained per sample. Trizol reagent was used to extract total RNA from PBMCs, with at least 6 micrograms per sample. The percentages of naive CD45RAhigh/CD27high T cells were determined by flow cytometry on a PBMC aliquot from every donor. The data belong to a study of blood T cells in healthy people across ages (dated by TCRdb to about 2015). Regarding the research as a whole: In model experiments, template switching captured roughly one uniquely barcoded TCR beta cDNA molecule for every two T cells. The study measured age-related changes in TCR beta repertoire diversity using deep sequencing normalized with unique cDNA molecular identifiers. The donors were split into four age groups: young (average about 15 years), middle-aged (around 37), aged (62) and long-lived (approximately 80). Using the same blood draw, the study looked at two additional independent replicas of 1 million unique cDNA reads for two donors, one aged 18 to 30 and the other aged 80 or older. The research as a whole found: Donor CMV infection status was unknown, potentially confounding age-related changes in expanded clonotypes. The percentage of naive T cells measured by flow cytometry correlated strongly with observed TCR beta diversity. Compared with the aged group, more naive CD4+ T cells, fewer expanded clones and increased TCR diversity were shown by the long-lived group, suggesting age selection. Observed TCR beta diversity per million T cells fell roughly linearly with age, and a significant reduction was already apparent by age about 38. Total diversity estimates from one million sequenced T cells were considered lower bounds and underestimates. Bulk unsorted PBMC profiling prevented conclusive comparison of naive and antigen-experienced compartments.

Library prep was done by 5' RACE. The sequencer listed for this sample is Illumina HiSeq 2500. A second PCR of 7 to 11 cycles was performed with a sample-barcoded 5' primer and a J-beta primer mix. A template-switch 5' adaptor carrying 12 random nucleotides introduced a unique molecular identifier onto each TCR beta cDNA molecule. At least 2.5 million CDR3-containing paired-end reads were obtained from each sample. First-strand cDNA was synthesized from all RNA with the Mint cDNA synthesis kit, primed by a TRBC-specific oligonucleotide. All cDNA was treated with uracil-DNA glycosylase and then went through a first 18-cycle PCR with the universal primers M1SS and BC2_uni_R. In the source study's methods: Each sample was normalized by randomly selecting 1 million high-quality reads, each carrying a distinct molecular identifier. Instead of being binned into consensus sequences, reads that shared molecular identifiers were thrown out. MiTCR, set to a Q25 quality threshold and the strictest error-elimination algorithm, was used for CDR3 identification, clonotype clustering and error correction. A nonparametric unseen species model with Euler transformation was used to estimate lower-bound total TCR beta diversity. Using fastp at Q25 and MiXCR, TCRdb reprocessed the public reads and kept productive beta chains. Rows merge per CDR3 protein into single entries with the most common DNA and genes. The V and J calls, along with clone size, are taken from TCRdb and not from the paper's own processing. Recorded for this sample are roughly 1,000,000 distinct CDR3 sequences; approximately 25% of them occurred a single time. The ten largest clonotypes hold about 0.8% of the sample.

As encoded in the germline V gene, CDR1 is SGDLS while CDR2 is YYNGEE. The junction carries 20 bases between V and J, which are trimmed by 3 bases and 5 bases respectively. The CDR3 holds 16 amino acids from the cysteine to the phenylalanine. The entry retains the CDR3 DNA only, 48 bases that are in frame from base 1. The same specimen was also included in a second study, on T cells of mothers and their children. From the second report: The donors were nine systemically healthy Caucasian individuals, made up of three mothers and their six children. cDNA synthesis consumed the entire amount of extracted RNA, loaded at about 1.5 ug RNA in each 15 ul reaction. Sample barcodes and 2-4 random nucleotides were added via the M1S primer in the second PCR. Over 10 million TCR beta CDR3 reads came from each mother, compared with about 3.2 million reads from each child. TCR recombination output is similarly shaped by thymic selection in related and unrelated pairs, with a minor effect exerted by inherited differences. Normalized repertoire overlap in related mother-child pairs was always slightly higher than in unrelated mother-child pairs, but the difference was never significant. No persistent microchimeric T cell clones were found, with a detection sensitivity of 85 to 100 clones per million clonotypes. To look for features that set related mother-child pairs apart from unrelated individuals, the researchers ran deep NGS to compare the TCR beta repertoires of mothers and children. On average, the children were roughly 11 +/- 4 years old, while the mothers were roughly 40 +/- 4 years old. After adapter ligation was performed with NEBNext reagents, the libraries were sequenced on an Illumina HiSeq 2000 with 100+100 nt paired-end reads. To prevent cross-contamination, the mother and child libraries were prepared a month apart and were sequenced in separate runs. For each donor, between about 450,000 and 2,300,000 distinct TCR beta clonotypes were identified. Naive TCR beta clonotypes were estimated from low-frequency clonotypes matched to each donor's FACS-determined naive share, without sorting.

Sequencing was done on a sample of blood. This sequence was found in a girl aged 2-10 years in good health. The chain couples TRBV9 to TRBJ1-2; the D gene is possibly TRBD1, with 5 bases matching. The DNA sequence is given as TGTGCCAGCAGCGGGGGCCTTACGGAAATGGTTTATGGCTACACCTTC. This is translated as CASSGGLTEMVYGYTF.